Listed below are T cell receptor beta chains from one sample, sequenced in a study of molecular identifiers for immune sequencing clone quantification. One entry per CDR3 protein results from TCRdb running MiXCR on the PCR reads. This sample has under 600,000 distinct CDR3 sequences; around 21% occur once, and the top ten carry 0.65% to 0.95%. The sequenced sample consisted of naive CD8+ T cells from blood, with Jurkat cell RNA spiked in. These receptors came from a human donor in good health. Some libraries in this study had Jurkat cell RNA spiked in. Both conserved end residues are part of each CDR3. The D gene is left open where the match is weak. Rows may omit the clone size; those that give it use once, few, many or a size class.

d_call	v_call	clone_size	j_call	cdr3_nt	cdr3_aa
NA	TRBV9	many	TRBJ2-6	TGTGCCAGCAGCGTCGGGGGACTGGGGGCCAACGTCCTGACTTTC	CASSVGGLGANVLTF
TRBD1	TRBV20-1	NA	TRBJ2-2	TGCAGTGCCTCAGGGGGGAACACCGGGGAGCTGTTTTTT	CSASGGNTGELFF
NA	TRBV12-3/TRBV12-4	few	TRBJ1-1	TGTGCCAGCAGTTCTTCAGGCCTTAGCGCTGAAGCTTTCTTT	CASSSSGLSAEAFF
NA	TRBV6-2/TRBV6-3	NA	TRBJ2-7	TGTGCCAGCAGGTGGACAGACTCCTACGAGCAGTACTTC	CASRWTDSYEQYF
NA	TRBV27	few	TRBJ1-6	TGTGCCAGCACCGGGGGGGGTACCTATAATTCACCCCTCCACTTT	CASTGGGTYNSPLHF
TRBD1	TRBV7-9	few	TRBJ2-7	TGTGCCAGCGGGGGACAGGATCCCTACGAGCAGTACTTC	CASGGQDPYEQYF
NA	TRBV9	many	TRBJ1-1	TGTGCCAGCGGAAGGGAGGGGGAATCAACCCTACGCGGCACTGAAGCTTTCTTT	CASGREGESTLRGTEAFF
NA	TRBV27	many	TRBJ2-1	TGTGCCAGCAGGGCTATTGGGGGCAATGAGCAGTTCTTC	CASRAIGGNEQFF
TRBD1	TRBV5-8	few	TRBJ2-7	TGTGCCAGCAGCGACGGACAGGGGGCCTACGAGCAGTACTTC	CASSDGQGAYEQYF
TRBD1	TRBV27	many	TRBJ2-6	TGTGCCAGCAGTTTTTTGACAGGGGCTTCTGGGGCCAACGTCCTGACTTTC	CASSFLTGASGANVLTF
TRBD1	TRBV29-1	NA	TRBJ2-5	TGCAGCGTTGAAGGTCAGGGGGCGTTCTGTACGGTCAAGTACCAAGAGACCCAGTACTTC	CSVEGQGAFCTVKYQETQYF
NA	TRBV11-2	NA	TRBJ2-1	TGTGCCAGCAGTTCTACTAGAGAAAGGCAGGATGAGCAGTTCTTC	CASSSTRERQDEQFF
TRBD1	TRBV4-1	few	TRBJ2-7	TGCGCCAGCAGCCAAGTGGACAGGGGGTCCTACGAGCAGTACTTC	CASSQVDRGSYEQYF
TRBD1	TRBV2	few	TRBJ1-2	TGTGCCAGCAGTGAAGCCTGGGACAGGGACTATGGCTACACCTTC	CASSEAWDRDYGYTF
NA	TRBV5-6	many	TRBJ1-4	TGTGCCAGCAGCTTGTCACTCTTTGGTTCCGAACTGTTTTTT	CASSLSLFGSELFF
NA	TRBV28	NA	TRBJ1-5	TGTGCCAGCAGTTTGAGACTCAGATCATATAGCAATCAGCCCCAGCATTTT	CASSLRLRSYSNQPQHF
TRBD2	TRBV7-3	many	TRBJ2-3	TGTGCCAGCAGCTTATTAGCGGGAGTTTCAGATACGCAGTATTTT	CASSLLAGVSDTQYF
NA	TRBV7-2	many	TRBJ2-5	TGTGCCAGCAGCCCCCGCTCGGCGGCCCAAGAGACCCAGTACTTC	CASSPRSAAQETQYF
TRBD1	TRBV6-5	few	TRBJ1-2	TGTGCCAGCAGTTACCTAGGACAGGGGGAAGGCTACACCTTC	CASSYLGQGEGYTF
TRBD1	TRBV10-3	NA	TRBJ2-7	TGTGCCATCAGCCGGAACCGGGACAGCTACGAGCAGTACTTC	CAISRNRDSYEQYF
TRBD1	TRBV2	NA	TRBJ2-7	TGTGCCAGCAGTGATCCCGGACAGGGGACCCACGAGCAGTACTTC	CASSDPGQGTHEQYF
NA	TRBV27	NA	TRBJ2-3	TGTGCCAGCAGTTTCATCCTAGCGACTAGCACAGATACGCAGTATTTT	CASSFILATSTDTQYF
TRBD1	TRBV19	NA	TRBJ2-5	TGTGCCAGTAGTCCCGAGGACAGGGAGGATTGGGAGACCCAGTACTTC	CASSPEDREDWETQYF
TRBD1	TRBV19	NA	TRBJ2-7	TGTGCCAGTAGTGCCGCGACAGGGACACCTTACGAGCAGTACTTC	CASSAATGTPYEQYF
NA	TRBV28	few	TRBJ2-2	TGTGCCAGCAGGGGGGGACAGAACACCGGGGAGCTGTTTTTT	CASRGGQNTGELFF
TRBD1	TRBV14	many	TRBJ2-5	TGTGCCAGCAGCCAAGCGGCGGCAGGGGGCTACCAAGAGACCCAGTACTTC	CASSQAAAGGYQETQYF
TRBD2	TRBV6-2/TRBV6-3	NA	TRBJ2-5	TGTGCCAGCAGTTACATCCCAGCGGGGGACAAACAAGAGACCCAGTACTTC	CASSYIPAGDKQETQYF
TRBD2	TRBV4-2	few	TRBJ2-7	TGTGCCAGCAGCCAAGATTTCTCTAGCGGGACCCCCTACGAGCAGTACTTC	CASSQDFSSGTPYEQYF
TRBD2	TRBV25-1	many	TRBJ2-7	TGTGCCAGCAGTGTCACTAGCGGGGACTACGAGCAGTACTTC	CASSVTSGDYEQYF
NA	TRBV6-2/TRBV6-3	NA	TRBJ2-3	TGTGCCAGCAGTTATGGCCAGTTCAACACAGATACGCAGTATTTT	CASSYGQFNTDTQYF
NA	TRBV7-9	many	TRBJ2-5	TGTGCCAGCAGCTCACTAGGCGGGCAAGAGACCCAGTACTTC	CASSSLGGQETQYF
NA	TRBV27	NA	TRBJ2-7	TGTGCCTGCAGTCCCCGGGACGGACCCTCCTACGAGCAGTACTTC	CACSPRDGPSYEQYF
TRBD2	TRBV19	NA	TRBJ2-1	TGTGCCAGTAGTCTGACTAGCGGGGGCCTGTACAATGAGCAGTTCTTC	CASSLTSGGLYNEQFF
TRBD1	TRBV12-3/TRBV12-4	few	TRBJ2-7	TGTGCCAGTTCGACAGGGTTTAGCTCCTACGAGCAGTACTTC	CASSTGFSSYEQYF
TRBD1	TRBV9	few	TRBJ2-1	TGTGCCAGCAGCGGAGCCGTTCCGGGACAGGGTTATGGTGAGCAGTTCTTC	CASSGAVPGQGYGEQFF
NA	TRBV19	NA	TRBJ2-1	TGTGCCAGTACTTTGGGTGATACCTACAATGAGCAGTTCTTC	CASTLGDTYNEQFF
NA	TRBV29-1	many	TRBJ1-4	TGCAGCGTTGCCGTGTATTCGACTAATGAAAAACTGTTTTTT	CSVAVYSTNEKLFF
NA	TRBV7-9	few	TRBJ1-1	TGTGCCAGCAGTCGCACCATCGACACACACAATGAAGCTTTCTTT	CASSRTIDTHNEAFF
TRBD1	TRBV20-1	NA	TRBJ1-6	TGCAGTGCGGGCCCGGGACAGGGTTATTACGCCTATAATTCACCCCTCCACTTT	CSAGPGQGYYAYNSPLHF
NA	TRBV28	many	TRBJ2-7	TGTGCCAGCAGTTTACGGGGGTTCCGCTCCTACGAGCAGTACTTC	CASSLRGFRSYEQYF
TRBD2	TRBV6-2/TRBV6-3	NA	TRBJ2-1	TGTGCCAGCAGTCATCGTCTAGCGGGAGGGCCGGCGTACAATGAGCAGTTCTTC	CASSHRLAGGPAYNEQFF
TRBD2	TRBV4-3	few	TRBJ2-3	TGCGCCAGCAGCCAAGATCCCAGCGGGGGGCCCACAGATACGCAGTATTTT	CASSQDPSGGPTDTQYF
NA	TRBV21-1	NA	TRBJ2-1	TGTGCCAGCAGCTCACAGGGTTGTGAGCAGTTCTTC	CASSSQGCEQFF
NA	TRBV6-2/TRBV6-3	NA	TRBJ2-4	TGTGCCAGCAGTTACTCGCGGGACGGAACCTTACACAAAAACATTCAGTACTTC	CASSYSRDGTLHKNIQYF
NA	TRBV13	once	TRBJ2-5	TGTGCCAGCAGCCGCCAAGGATATCAAGAGACCCAGTACTTC	CASSRQGYQETQYF
TRBD1	TRBV4-3	few	TRBJ2-7	TGCGCCAGCAGCCAAGATTGGAGTCGGACAGGGGTCTACGAGCAGTACTTC	CASSQDWSRTGVYEQYF
TRBD1	TRBV20-1	NA	TRBJ2-2	TGCAGTGCTAGAGAAAGGGGGCTGAACACCGGGGAGCTGTTTTTT	CSARERGLNTGELFF
NA	TRBV9	few	TRBJ2-1	TGTGCCAGCAGCGTAGAATACGAGGGATATTTGAATGAGCAGTTCTTC	CASSVEYEGYLNEQFF
TRBD2	TRBV19	NA	TRBJ2-3	TGTGCCAGTAGTGTCCTCTTAGCGGGGTACACAGATACGCAGTATTTT	CASSVLLAGYTDTQYF
NA	TRBV20-1	few	TRBJ2-7	TGCAGTGCTAGAGCGGGCCTCGGGCCCCTATACGAGCAGTACTTC	CSARAGLGPLYEQYF
NA	TRBV19	NA	TRBJ2-7	TGTGCCAGTACGGAGGGGGGGCCAGCCTACGAGCAGTACTTC	CASTEGGPAYEQYF
TRBD1	TRBV4-1	NA	TRBJ2-7	TGCGCCAGCAGCCAAGTAGACAGGGGGGACTACGAGCAGTACTTC	CASSQVDRGDYEQYF
NA	TRBV15	many	TRBJ2-4	TGTGCCACCATGCCCCCCAACAAAAACATTCAGTACTTC	CATMPPNKNIQYF
NA	TRBV7-9	many	TRBJ1-4	TGTGCCAGCAGCTCCGAGGATTCAACTAATGAAAAACTGTTTTTT	CASSSEDSTNEKLFF
NA	TRBV28	many	TRBJ2-6	TGTGCCAGCAGTTCCTCCTGGTCCGCCTGGGCCAACGTCCTGACTTTC	CASSSSWSAWANVLTF
NA	TRBV27	NA	TRBJ2-7	TGTGCCAGCAGTTTAGGGACACGAGGTCTTAACGAGCAGTACTTC	CASSLGTRGLNEQYF
NA	TRBV30	few	TRBJ2-5	TGTGCCTGGAGAGCGGGCGGTGAAGAGACCCAGTACTTC	CAWRAGGEETQYF
NA	TRBV30	many	TRBJ1-5	TGTGCCTGGAGTGTAGGACACAACCAGCCCCAGCATTTT	CAWSVGHNQPQHF
NA	TRBV27	NA	TRBJ2-1	TGTGCCAGTCTCAACGGGGGACATGAGCAGTTCTTC	CASLNGGHEQFF